This entry features one TCR beta chain sequence. Its specificity is unknown. Nonspecific anti-CD3/anti-CD28 bead stimulation represents the broad CD4+ T cell repertoire. Responding CD4+ T cells were sorted by upregulation of both CD40 ligand and CD69. This sample was included in a study of persistence of HIV-infected CD4 T cells. From germline, CDR1 is SGHRS and CDR2 YFSETQ. The CDR3 is 15 amino acids. Deletions cut 1 base from V and 1 base from J, with 8 bases between. The study, taken as a whole, reports: Bulk TCR data could not be restricted to HIV-1-infected CMV-responding cells.

The immunoSEQ assay was version 4, run in survey mode. TCRdb's table, derived via immunoSEQ multiplex PCR, lists solely in-frame clones and lacks some. In the table there are 40,000 to 55,000 clones, about 85% of which are singletons. This chain connects TRBV5-1 to TRBJ2-2, with D perhaps given as TRBD1 or TRBD2 (5 bases each). This specimen was CD4+ T cells sorted from PBMCs after roughly 20-hour stimulation, taken from a patient who received antiretroviral therapy. The sequence was collected from an adult woman with HIV who was CMV-seropositive. CDR3 amino acids: CASSLWDQNTGELFF. CDR3 DNA sequence: TGCGCCAGCAGCTTGTGGGACCAGAACACCGGGGAGCTGTTTTTT.